The 24 T cell receptor beta chains below come from one sample, sequenced in a study of cytomegalovirus exposure and HLA in healthy donors. Vbeta (60) and Jbeta (13) primers were used in the PCR. Profiling relied on immunoSEQ multiplex PCR, and the TCRdb table lists in-frame clones only, not all of them. The listing records under 150,000 clones. Sequencing was done on a sample of PBMCs. The source is a woman between 40 and 55 years old in good health and CMV-seronegative.

The chain joins TRBV20-1 to TRBJ1-1; D remains unclear. Germline CDR1 DFQATT, CDR2 SNEGSKA (reference sequence). Trimming stripped 0 bases from V and 7 bases from J, with 3 bases between. CDR3 length: 10 residues. The CDR3 coding sequence is TGCAGTGCTAGAGATAATGAAGCTTTCTTT. Its protein product is CSARDNEAFF.

This chain links TRBV7-2 with TRBJ1-1; TRBD1 agrees at 9 bases. The CDR3 has 14 residues. After removal of 5 bases from V and 4 bases from J, the junction contained 5 bases not matched to a gene. Per the germline V gene, CDR1 is SGHTA and CDR2 is FQGNSA. DNA for the CDR3: TGTGCCAGCAGCGTATCGACAGGGGGCACTGAAGCTTTCTTT. This gives the protein CASSVSTGGTEAFF.

CDR3 DNA: TGCGCCAGCAGCCTATACCCGGACAGGGGCAATCAGCCCCAGCATTTT. Translation: CASSLYPDRGNQPQHF. V and J are TRBV4-3 and TRBJ1-5, with 8 bases that match TRBD1. J was trimmed by 2 bases and V by 4 bases; bases with no gene match: 7. CDR1 is LGHNA, CDR2 YSLEER, per germline. This CDR3 is 16 amino acids long.

The rearrangement joins TRBV28 to TRBJ1-6; TRBD1 matches at 7 bases. V lost 2 bases, J lost 13 bases, and 11 bases stayed unmatched. The CDR3 spans 15 residues. Germline-derived CDR1 and CDR2 are MDHEN and SYDVKM. The CDR3 loop is CASSLRTGVRGPLHF. In nucleotides, the CDR3 is TGTGCCAGCAGTTTACGGACAGGCGTTAGGGGGCCCCTCCACTTT.

V and J are TRBV11-3 and TRBJ2-1; perhaps TRBD2 as D (5 bases). CDR3 length: 15 amino acids. CDR1 SGHNT and CDR2 YENEEA come from the germline V gene. With 2 bases removed from V and 1 base from J, the gap between germline ends came to 9 bases. The CDR3 DNA sequence: TGTGCCAGCAGCTTATTATCGGGGTCCTACAATGAGCAGTTCTTC. Its protein product is CASSLLSGSYNEQFF.

The rearrangement joins TRBV5-4 to TRBJ1-4; perhaps TRBD1 as D (5 bases). Germline V lookup: CDR1 SGHNT, CDR2 YYREEE (reference sequence). Deletions cut 3 bases from V and 8 bases from J, with 11 bases between. CDR3 size: 13 residues. This CDR3 reads CASSSAKGEKLFF. In DNA, the CDR3 is TGTGCCAGCAGCTCAGCGAAGGGGGAAAAACTGTTTTTT. The variable domain in full, completed from reference TRBV5-4 and TRBJ1-4, reads ETGVTQSPTHLIKTRGQQVTLRCSSQSGHNTVSWYQQALGQGPQFIFQYYREEENGRGNFPPRFSGLQFPNYSSELNVNALELDDSALYLCASSSAKGEKLFFGSGTQLSVL.

The chain couples TRBV28 to TRBJ1-3, with D hard to call. Looked up from germline, CDR1 is MDHEN and CDR2 is SYDVKM. The CDR3 consists of 13 residues. With 6 bases removed from V and 4 bases from J, the gap between germline ends came to 10 bases. CDR3 sequence reads: CASRPSPGNTIYF. The CDR3 DNA sequence: TGTGCCAGCAGACCAAGCCCCGGAAACACCATATATTTT.

The J gene is TRBJ2-2, the V gene TRBV5-6, with 7 bases that match TRBD1. J gave up 7 bases and V 0 bases, and 6 bases lay outside the gene matches. The CDR3 contains 15 residues. Germline CDR1 is SGHDT and CDR2 is YYEEEE. The CDR3 protein is CASSLGAGGVGELFF. The DNA for the CDR3 is TGTGCCAGCAGCTTGGGGGCAGGGGGTGTCGGGGAGCTGTTTTTT. Drawing the rest from reference TRBV5-6 and TRBJ2-2, the complete variable domain is DAGVTQSPTHLIKTRGQQVTLRCSPKSGHDTVSWYQQALGQGPQFIFQYYEEEERQRGNFPDRFSGHQFPNYSSELNVNALLLGDSALYLCASSLGAGGVGELFFGEGSRLTVL.

The V and J genes are TRBV28 and TRBJ2-1; 11 bases map to TRBD2. J gave up 0 bases and V 3 bases, and 19 bases lay outside the gene matches. The CDR3 extends over 22 amino acids. Germline lookup yields CDR1 MDHEN and CDR2 SYDVKM. Here the CDR3 DNA reads TGTGCCAGCAGTTTGGTGGGGATACTAGCGGGGGCTCCCGCTAGCTCCTACAATGAGCAGTTCTTC. Amino acid sequence: CASSLVGILAGAPASSYNEQFF. The complete variable domain, with remaining parts taken from reference TRBV28 and TRBJ2-1, reads DVKVTQSSRYLVKRTGEKVFLECVQDMDHENMFWYRQDPGLGLRLIYFSYDVKMKEKGDIPEGYSVSREKKERFSLILESASTNQTSMYLCASSLVGILAGAPASSYNEQFFGPGTRLTVL.

This chain links TRBV7-3 with TRBJ1-1, with D possibly being TRBD1 (5 bases). Trimming left V 5 bases short and J 3 bases short, with 13 bases between. The length of the CDR3 is 14 residues. Germline V gene data show CDR1 as SGHTA and CDR2 as FQGTGA. CDR3 sequence: CASSRMGGDTEAFF. The CDR3 nucleotides are TGTGCCAGCAGCCGGATGGGAGGGGACACTGAAGCTTTCTTT.

This sequence joins TRBV5-1 and TRBJ1-4; 7 nucleotides line up with TRBD1. This CDR3 contains 16 residues. V lost 4 bases and J lost 0; bases outside the gene matches: 6. Germline V lookup: CDR1 SGHRS, CDR2 YFSETQ. CDR3: CASSEGQSATNEKLFF. In nucleotides, the CDR3 is TGCGCCAGCAGCGAGGGACAGAGTGCAACTAATGAAAAACTGTTTTTT.

The genes are TRBV27 and TRBJ1-4; D remains unclear. V shed 1 base and J shed 2 bases, with 14 bases lying between them. This CDR3 region has 17 residues. CDR1 is MNHEY and CDR2 is SMNVEV in the germline V gene (reference sequence). CDR3 region: CASSLYSGRPTNEKLFF. The CDR3 nucleotides read TGTGCCAGCAGTTTATACTCAGGAAGGCCGACTAATGAAAAACTGTTTTTT.

This chain joins TRBV9 and TRBJ2-1; D gene ambiguous. This CDR3 has 14 residues. The germline V gene has CDR1 SGDLS and CDR2 YYNGEE. Trimming took off 0 bases at V and 5 bases at J, with 9 bases between the two ends. DNA of the CDR3: TGTGCCAGCAGCGTAGGAAGCAGGAACAATGAGCAGTTCTTC. Translating it yields CASSVGSRNNEQFF.

The rearrangement links TRBV7-9 to TRBJ2-1, with D unresolved. This CDR3 comprises 11 residues. From germline, CDR1 is SEHNR and CDR2 FQNEAQ (reference sequence). Trimming shortened V by 5 bases and J by 4 bases, and 3 bases separated the two germline ends. The CDR3 reads CASSEYNEQFF. CDR3 coding DNA: TGTGCCAGCAGCGAGTACAATGAGCAGTTCTTC.

The genes are TRBV2 and TRBJ1-5, with TRBD1 matching 9 bases. In germline, CDR1 is SNHLY, CDR2 FYNNEI. The CDR3 loop spans 14 amino acids. V shed 6 bases, J shed 6 bases, and the junction held 6 bases outside the gene matches. CDR3 bases: TGTGCCAGCAGCGGACAGGGGATTGGTCAGCCCCAGCATTTT. Its translation: CASSGQGIGQPQHF.

The chain employs TRBV7-2 and TRBJ1-5; TRBD1 matches at 7 bases. There are 14 residues in the CDR3. With V trimmed by 2 bases and J by 7 bases, 5 bases remained unmatched. Germline CDR1 is SGHTA and CDR2 is FQGNSA. CDR3: CASSLRGGEQPQHF. The CDR3 coding sequence is TGTGCCAGCAGCTTAAGAGGGGGCGAGCAGCCCCAGCATTTT.

On this clone: At one of its ends the junction is not consistent with the germline gene, which may arise from a read error. This chain links TRBV9 with TRBJ1-1; tentative D call: TRBD1 (5 bases). Germline lookup yields CDR1 SGDLS and CDR2 YYNGEE. The CDR3 is 20 amino acids. The CDR3 here is CASGVDDFGGGGSWGTEAFF. DNA of the CDR3: TGTGCCAGCGGCGTAGATGATTTTGGGGGGGGTGGCTCTTGGGGCACTGAAGCTTTCTTT.

The chain joins TRBV6-5 to TRBJ1-2, with D tentatively TRBD1 (5 bases). Deletions cut 2 bases from V and 7 bases from J, with 8 bases between. Germline lookup yields CDR1 MNHEY and CDR2 SVGAGI. The CDR3 totals 12 residues. CDR3 region: CASSYMGLGYTF. The CDR3 DNA follows: TGTGCCAGCAGTTACATGGGACTTGGCTACACCTTC.

The gene calls are TRBV5-6 and TRBJ1-2, with D uncertain. V was cut by 1 base and J by 5 bases, with 12 bases left in between. Germline assignment: CDR1 SGHDT and CDR2 YYEEEE. This CDR3 contains 14 residues. Here the CDR3 DNA reads TGTGCCAGCAGCTTGCGGGGTAATAGTTATGGCTACACCTTC. Translation gives CASSLRGNSYGYTF.

This sequence joins TRBV6-5 and TRBJ2-5; D might be TRBD1 (6 bases). CDR1 and CDR2 (germline): MNHEY, SVGAGI. The CDR3 covers 13 residues. V shed 6 bases and J shed 1 base, with 9 bases lying between them. In DNA, the CDR3 is TGTGCCAGCAGCCCAGGGGTCCAAGAGACCCAGTACTTC. It is translated as CASSPGVQETQYF.

The chain recombines TRBV6-1 with TRBJ1-5, with a possible D match to TRBD1 (6 bases). Germline-derived CDR1 and CDR2 are MNHNS and SASEGT. The V and J ends lost 11 bases and 6 bases respectively, with 11 bases between them. The CDR3 spans 11 residues. The DNA of the CDR3 is TGTGCCGGGGGCGGCTTTCAGCCCCAGCATTTT. It translates to CAGGGFQPQHF.

This chain uses TRBV4-2 with TRBJ1-2, with TRBD1 matching over 7 bases. Germline V gene data show CDR1 as LGHNA and CDR2 as YNFKEQ. Trimming took 6 bases from V and 0 from J; bases not matched to a gene: 4. The CDR3 is made up of 14 amino acids. CDR3 nucleotide sequence: TGTGCCAGCAGTAGGACAGGAGCTAACTATGGCTACACCTTC. It is translated as CASSRTGANYGYTF.

The chain carries TRBV19 and TRBJ1-5; D is unclear. The germline gives CDR1 LNHDA, CDR2 SQIVND (reference sequence). The CDR3 is 14 amino acids. The germline V and J ends were trimmed by 1 base and 3 bases, with 7 bases remaining between them. CDR3 amino acids: CASSIVEVNQPQHF. The CDR3 nucleotides are TGTGCCAGTAGTATAGTCGAGGTCAATCAGCCCCAGCATTTT.

This rearrangement joins TRBV4-2 to TRBJ1-3, with TRBD1 as a possible D gene (6 bases). Trimming stripped 2 bases from V and 4 bases from J, with 9 bases between. The CDR3 is made up of 14 amino acids. Germline assignment: CDR1 LGHNA and CDR2 YNFKEQ. Here the CDR3 reads CASSQFGQGNTIYF. The CDR3, as DNA: TGTGCCAGCAGCCAATTCGGACAGGGAAACACCATATATTTT.